A single T cell receptor (beta chain) is shown here with its context. CDR1 SNHLY and CDR2 FYNNEI come from the germline V gene. The CDR3 consists of 17 residues. V lost 7 bases and J lost 8; bases outside the gene matches: 12. The entry originates in a study of blood T cell repertoires in COVID-19. Profiled with immunoSEQ multiplex PCR; TCRdb holds only in-frame clones, not every one. Of some 44,000 clones listed, around 94% were seen once; the top ten hold 8% to 10%. The chain employs TRBV2 and TRBJ2-1, with 15 positions matching TRBD2. Sequences were obtained from peripheral blood. The sequence derives from a man in his forties or fifties with active COVID-19. The CDR3 DNA reads as TGTGCCAGCATCACCGGGACTAGCGGGAGGCCAAGGTATGAGCAGTTCTTC. Protein product: CASITGTSGRPRYEQFF.